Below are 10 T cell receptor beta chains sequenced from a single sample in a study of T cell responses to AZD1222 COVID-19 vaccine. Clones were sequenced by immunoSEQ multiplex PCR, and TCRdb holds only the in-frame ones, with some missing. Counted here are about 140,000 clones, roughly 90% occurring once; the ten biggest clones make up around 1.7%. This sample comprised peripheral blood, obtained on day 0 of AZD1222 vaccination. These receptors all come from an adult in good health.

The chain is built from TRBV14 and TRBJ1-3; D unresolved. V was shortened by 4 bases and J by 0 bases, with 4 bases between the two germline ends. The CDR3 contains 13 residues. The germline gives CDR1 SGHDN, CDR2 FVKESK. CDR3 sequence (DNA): TGTGCCAGCAGCCGAGGCTCTGGAAACACCATATATTTT. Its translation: CASSRGSGNTIYF. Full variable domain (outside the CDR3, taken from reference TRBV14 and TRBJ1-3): EAGVTQFPSHSVIEKGQTVTLRCDPISGHDNLYWYRRVMGKEIKFLLHFVKESKQDESGMPNNRFLAERTGGTYSTLKVQPAELEDSGVYFCASSRGSGNTIYFGEGSWLTVV.

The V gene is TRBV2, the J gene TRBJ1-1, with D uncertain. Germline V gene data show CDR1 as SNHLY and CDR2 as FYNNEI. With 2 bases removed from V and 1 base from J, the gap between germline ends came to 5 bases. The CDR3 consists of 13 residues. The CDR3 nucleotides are TGTGCCAGCAGTGAAAGTCGGAACACTGAAGCTTTCTTT. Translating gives CASSESRNTEAFF.

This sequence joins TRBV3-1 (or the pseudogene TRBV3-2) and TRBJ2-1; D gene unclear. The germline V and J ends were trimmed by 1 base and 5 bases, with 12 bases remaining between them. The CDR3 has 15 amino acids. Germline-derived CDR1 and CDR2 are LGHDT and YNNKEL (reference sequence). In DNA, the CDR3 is TGTGCCAGCAGCCAAGCGCCTCCCCCCCACAATGAGCAGTTCTTC. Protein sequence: CASSQAPPPHNEQFF.

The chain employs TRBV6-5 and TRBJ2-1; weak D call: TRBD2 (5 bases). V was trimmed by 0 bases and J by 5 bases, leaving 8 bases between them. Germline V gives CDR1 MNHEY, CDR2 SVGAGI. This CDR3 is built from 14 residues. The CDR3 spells CASSYSRADNEQFF. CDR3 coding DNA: TGTGCCAGCAGTTACTCGAGGGCGGACAATGAGCAGTTCTTC.

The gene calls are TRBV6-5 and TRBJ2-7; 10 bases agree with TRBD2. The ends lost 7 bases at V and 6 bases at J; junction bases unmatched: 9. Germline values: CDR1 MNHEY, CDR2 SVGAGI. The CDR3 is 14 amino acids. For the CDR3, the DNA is TGTGCCAGCAAAGCGGGAGGGCCGGTGACCGAGCAGTACTTC. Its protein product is CASKAGGPVTEQYF.

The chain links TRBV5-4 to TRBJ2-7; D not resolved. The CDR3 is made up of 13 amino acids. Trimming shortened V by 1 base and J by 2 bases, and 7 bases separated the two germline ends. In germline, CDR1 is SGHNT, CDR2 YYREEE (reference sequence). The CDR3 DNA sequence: TGTGCCAGCAGCTTGCGGCAGGCCTACGAGCAGTACTTC. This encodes CASSLRQAYEQYF.

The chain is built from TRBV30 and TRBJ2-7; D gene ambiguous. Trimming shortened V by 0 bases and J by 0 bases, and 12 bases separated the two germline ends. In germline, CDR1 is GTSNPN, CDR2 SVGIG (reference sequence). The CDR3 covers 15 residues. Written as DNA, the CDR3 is TGTGCCTGGAGTGTACTTGCGGCTTCCTCCTACGAGCAGTACTTC. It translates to CAWSVLAASSYEQYF.

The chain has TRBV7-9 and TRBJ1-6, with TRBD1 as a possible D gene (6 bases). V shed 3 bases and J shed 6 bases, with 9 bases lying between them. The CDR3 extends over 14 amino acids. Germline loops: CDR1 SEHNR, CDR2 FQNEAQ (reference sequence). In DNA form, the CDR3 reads TGTGCCAGCAGCTTCGGCAGGGGTAATTCACCCCTCCACTTT. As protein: CASSFGRGNSPLHF.

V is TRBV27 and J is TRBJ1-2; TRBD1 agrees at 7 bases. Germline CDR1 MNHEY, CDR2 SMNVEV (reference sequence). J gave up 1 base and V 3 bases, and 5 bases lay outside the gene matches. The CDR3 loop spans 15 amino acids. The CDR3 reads CASSFRGGLNYGYTF. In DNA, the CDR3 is TGTGCCAGCAGTTTTAGAGGGGGCCTTAACTATGGCTACACCTTC.

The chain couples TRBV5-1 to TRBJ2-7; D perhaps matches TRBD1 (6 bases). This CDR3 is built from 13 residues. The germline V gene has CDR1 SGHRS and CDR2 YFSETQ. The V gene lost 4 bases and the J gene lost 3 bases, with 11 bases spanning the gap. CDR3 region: CASSPGGGYEQYF. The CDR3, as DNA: TGCGCCAGCAGCCCTGGGGGCGGCTACGAGCAGTACTTC.